This T cell receptor (beta chain) was captured in a study of shared clonotypes between healthy human individuals. Study-wide context: CD4 naive and CD4 memory each took three plates per donor, while CD8 naive took two and CD8 memory one.

The CDR3 is 15 amino acids. With 4 bases clipped from V and 0 bases from J, the junction kept 5 bases outside the gene matches. Germline V gene data show CDR1 as SGHAT and CDR2 as FQNNGV. Profiling relied on immunoSEQ multiplex PCR, and the TCRdb table lists in-frame clones only, not all of them. The sample carries a few hundred thousand clones, 73% recorded once. Study conclusions and caveats: Genetic and exposure-history diversity was limited by the few donors. Rarefaction curves obtained for sorted subsets showed sequencing incomplete despite large depth. Sharing across a handful of donors was seen in 4% to 5.5% of naive CD4 clonotypes.

This clone has just a few counts. The antigen remains undetermined. This TCR came from a man aged 25-45 years in good health. Sequencing used memory CD4+ T cells sorted from blood. Subset noted: CD45RA-negative fraction. V and J are TRBV11-2 and TRBJ1-1, with 7 bases identical to TRBD1. The CDR3 here is CASSWTGLMNTEAFF. The CDR3 nucleotides are TGTGCCAGCAGCTGGACAGGACTCATGAACACTGAAGCTTTCTTT.